This T cell receptor beta chain was sequenced during a study of T cell repertoires in cytomegalovirus infection. The wider study: From public TCR beta signatures came an indication of both CMV infection and matching HLA type.

The length of the CDR3 is 15 residues. CDR1 is MNHGY, CDR2 SAAAGT, per germline. V was trimmed by 0 bases and J by 6 bases, leaving 14 bases between them. Of note for this clonotype: The target antigen is unknown.

TCRdb called the reads again in MiXCR, with one record for every CDR3 protein. The data contain some 700,000 distinct CDR3 sequences, 35% of them seen just once; the ten biggest clones take up 2.5% to 3.5%. General observations from the study: Based on cumulative public TCR beta family frequency, carriers of CMV plus the relevant HLA were identified. It was HLA-C-restricted CMV-specific TCR beta clonotypes that dominated the response ex vivo.

The TCR sequence derives from a human donor in good health (CMV status not recorded). Some clones in this sample may be carry-over from other donors' samples. This sequence joins TRBV6-8 and TRBJ2-5, with D tentatively TRBD1 or TRBD2 (5 bases each). Sequenced input: PBMCs. The CDR3 sequence is CASSYSAGTDKTQYF. CDR3 nucleotide sequence: TGTGCCAGCAGTTACTCAGCAGGGACGGATAAGACCCAGTACTTC.